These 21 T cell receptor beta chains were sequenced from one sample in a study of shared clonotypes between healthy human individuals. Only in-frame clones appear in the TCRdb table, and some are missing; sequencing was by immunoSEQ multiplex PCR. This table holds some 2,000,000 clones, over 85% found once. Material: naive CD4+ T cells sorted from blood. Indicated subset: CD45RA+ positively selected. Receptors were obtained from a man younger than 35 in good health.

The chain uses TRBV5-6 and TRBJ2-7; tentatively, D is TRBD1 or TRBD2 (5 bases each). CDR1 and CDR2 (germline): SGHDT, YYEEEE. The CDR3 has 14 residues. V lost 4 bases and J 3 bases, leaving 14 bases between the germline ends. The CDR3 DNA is TGTGCCAGCAGCGGGGGATCAGGCCTCTACGAGCAGTACTTC. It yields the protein CASSGGSGLYEQYF.

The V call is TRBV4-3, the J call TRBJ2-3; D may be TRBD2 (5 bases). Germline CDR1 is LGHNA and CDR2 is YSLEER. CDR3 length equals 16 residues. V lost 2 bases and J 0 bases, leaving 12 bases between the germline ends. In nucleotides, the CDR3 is TGCGCCAGCAGCCAAATCTACAGAGGGAGCACAGATACGCAGTATTTT. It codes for CASSQIYRGSTDTQYF.

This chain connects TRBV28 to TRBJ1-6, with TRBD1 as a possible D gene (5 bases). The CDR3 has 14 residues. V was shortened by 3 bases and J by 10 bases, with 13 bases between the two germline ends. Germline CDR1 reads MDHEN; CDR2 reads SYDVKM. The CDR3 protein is CASSLWGPGSPLHF. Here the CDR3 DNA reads TGTGCCAGCAGTTTGTGGGGCCCTGGGTCACCCCTCCACTTT.

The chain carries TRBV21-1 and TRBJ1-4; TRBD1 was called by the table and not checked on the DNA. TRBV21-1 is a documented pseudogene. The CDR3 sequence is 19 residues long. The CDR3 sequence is CASSKAEPGQSTTNEKLFF. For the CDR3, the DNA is TGTGCCAGCAGCAAAGCGGAGCCGGGACAAAGTACAACTAATGAAAAACTGTTTTTT.

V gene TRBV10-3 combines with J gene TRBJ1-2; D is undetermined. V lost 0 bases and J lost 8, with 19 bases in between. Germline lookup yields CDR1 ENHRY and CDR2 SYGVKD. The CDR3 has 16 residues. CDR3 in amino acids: CAISESSGRTVWGYTF. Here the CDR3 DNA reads TGTGCCATCAGTGAGTCATCAGGACGTACCGTGTGGGGCTACACCTTC.

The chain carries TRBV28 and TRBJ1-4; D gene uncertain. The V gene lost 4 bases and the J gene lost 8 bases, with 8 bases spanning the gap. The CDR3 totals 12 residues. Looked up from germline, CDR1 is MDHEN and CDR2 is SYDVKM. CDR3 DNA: TGTGCCAGCAGTTCGCTTAAAGAAAAACTGTTTTTT. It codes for CASSSLKEKLFF.

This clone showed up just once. The CDR3 is CASSLSGTHTDTQYF. CDR3 coding DNA: TGTGCCAGCAGCTTAAGCGGGACGCACACAGATACGCAGTATTTT. The chain carries TRBV7-2 and TRBJ2-3; 7 bases match TRBD2. The CDR3 spans 15 residues. V lost 2 bases, J lost 2 bases, and 4 bases stayed unmatched. Germline CDR1 is SGHTA and CDR2 is FQGNSA.

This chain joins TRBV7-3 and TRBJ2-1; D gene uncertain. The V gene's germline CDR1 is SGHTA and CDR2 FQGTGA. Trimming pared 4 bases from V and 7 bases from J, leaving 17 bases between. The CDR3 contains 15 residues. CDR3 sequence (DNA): TGTGCCAGCAGCTCCCGGGCCCAGATATTAAATGAGCAGTTCTTC. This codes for CASSSRAQILNEQFF.

The CDR3 nucleotides read TGTGCCAGCCCCAGGACAGGAAGCACAGATACGCAGTATTTT. Translating gives CASPRTGSTDTQYF. The chain combines TRBV6-1 with TRBJ2-3, with TRBD1 matching 7 bases. V gave up 8 bases and J gave up 0 bases; unmatched junction bases: 5. The germline CDR1 and CDR2 sequences are MNHNS and SASEGT. The CDR3 is made up of 14 amino acids.

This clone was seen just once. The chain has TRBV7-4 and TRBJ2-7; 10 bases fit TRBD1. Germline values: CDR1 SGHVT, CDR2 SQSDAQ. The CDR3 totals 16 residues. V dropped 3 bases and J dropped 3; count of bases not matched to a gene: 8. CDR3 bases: TGTGCCAGCAGCTTTACCCGACAGGGGGCGATCTACGAGCAGTACTTC. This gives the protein CASSFTRQGAIYEQYF.

CDR3 coding DNA: TGTGCCAGCAGCGAGGGACTAGCCAAAAACATTCAGTACTTC. Translated, it gives CASSEGLAKNIQYF. This chain connects TRBV7-9 to TRBJ2-4; D may be TRBD2 (6 bases). Per germline, CDR1 SEHNR and CDR2 FQNEAQ (reference sequence). CDR3 length equals 14 residues. V was trimmed by 5 bases and J by 0 bases, leaving 8 bases between them.

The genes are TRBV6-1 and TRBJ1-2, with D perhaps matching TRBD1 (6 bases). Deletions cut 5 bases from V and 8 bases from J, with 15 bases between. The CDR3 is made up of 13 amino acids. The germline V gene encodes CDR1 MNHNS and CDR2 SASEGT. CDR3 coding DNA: TGTGCCAGCAGTCCGCCCGGACAGTACGGCTACACCTTC. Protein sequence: CASSPPGQYGYTF.

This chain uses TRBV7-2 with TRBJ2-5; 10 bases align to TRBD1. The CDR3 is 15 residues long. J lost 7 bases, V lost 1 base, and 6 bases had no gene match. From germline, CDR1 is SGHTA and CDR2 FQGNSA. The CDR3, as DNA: TGTGCCAGCAGCTTAGTCTGGGGACAGGGGACGACCCAGTACTTC. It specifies CASSLVWGQGTTQYF.

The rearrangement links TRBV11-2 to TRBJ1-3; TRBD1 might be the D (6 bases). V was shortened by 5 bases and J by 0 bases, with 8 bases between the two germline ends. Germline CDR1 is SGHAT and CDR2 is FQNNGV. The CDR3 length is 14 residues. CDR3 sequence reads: CASSAQGSGNTIYF. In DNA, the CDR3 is TGTGCCAGCAGCGCACAGGGCTCTGGAAACACCATATATTTT.

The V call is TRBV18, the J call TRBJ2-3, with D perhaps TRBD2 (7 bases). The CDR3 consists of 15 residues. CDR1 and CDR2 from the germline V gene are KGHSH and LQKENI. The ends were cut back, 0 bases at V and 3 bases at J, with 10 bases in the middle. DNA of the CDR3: TGTGCCAGCTCACCACCGGGGGGGCAAACAGATACGCAGTATTTT. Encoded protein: CASSPPGGQTDTQYF.

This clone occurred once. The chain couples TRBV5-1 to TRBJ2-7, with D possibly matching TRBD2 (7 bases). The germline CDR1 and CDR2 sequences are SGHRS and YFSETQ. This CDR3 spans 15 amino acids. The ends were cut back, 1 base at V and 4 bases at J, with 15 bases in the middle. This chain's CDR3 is CASSLMAGEGYEQYF. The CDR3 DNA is TGCGCCAGCAGCTTGATGGCAGGGGAGGGATACGAGCAGTACTTC.

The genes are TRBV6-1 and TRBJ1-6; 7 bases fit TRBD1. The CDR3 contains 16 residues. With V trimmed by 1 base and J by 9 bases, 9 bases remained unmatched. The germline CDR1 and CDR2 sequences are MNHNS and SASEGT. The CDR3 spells CASSEVRPGGGSPLHF. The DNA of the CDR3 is TGTGCCAGCAGTGAAGTAAGACCAGGGGGTGGTTCACCCCTCCACTTT.

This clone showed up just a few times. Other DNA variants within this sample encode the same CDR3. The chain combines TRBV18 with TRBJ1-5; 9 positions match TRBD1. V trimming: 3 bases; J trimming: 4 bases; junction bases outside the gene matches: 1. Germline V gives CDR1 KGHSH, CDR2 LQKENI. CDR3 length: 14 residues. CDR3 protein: CASSPGQGNQPQHF. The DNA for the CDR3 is TGTGCCAGCTCACCGGGACAGGGTAATCAGCCCCAGCATTTT.

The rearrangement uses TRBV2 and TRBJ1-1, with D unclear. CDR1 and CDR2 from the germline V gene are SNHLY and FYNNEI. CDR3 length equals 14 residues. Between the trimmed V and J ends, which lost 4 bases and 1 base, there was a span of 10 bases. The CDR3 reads CASSGGGPNTEAFF. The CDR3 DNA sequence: TGTGCCAGCAGTGGGGGTGGGCCGAACACTGAAGCTTTCTTT.

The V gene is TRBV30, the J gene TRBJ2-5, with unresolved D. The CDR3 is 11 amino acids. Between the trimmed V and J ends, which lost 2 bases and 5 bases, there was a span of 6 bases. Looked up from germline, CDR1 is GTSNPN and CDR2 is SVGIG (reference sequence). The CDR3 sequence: CAWSTLETQYF. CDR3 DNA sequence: TGTGCCTGGAGTACATTGGAGACCCAGTACTTC.

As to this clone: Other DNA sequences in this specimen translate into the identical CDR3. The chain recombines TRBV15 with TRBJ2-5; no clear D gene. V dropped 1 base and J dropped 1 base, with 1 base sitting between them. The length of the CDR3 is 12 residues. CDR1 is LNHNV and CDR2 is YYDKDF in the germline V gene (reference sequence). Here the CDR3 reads CATSRGQETQYF. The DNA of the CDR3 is TGTGCCACCAGCAGAGGCCAAGAGACCCAGTACTTC.